Listed below are T cell receptor beta chains from one sample, sequenced in a study of cytomegalovirus exposure and HLA in healthy donors. Profiled with immunoSEQ multiplex PCR; TCRdb holds only in-frame clones, not every one. The data show roughly 250,000 clones, 70% to 90% seen once. The specimen was PBMCs. These receptors all come from a woman between 25 and 40 years old in good health and CMV-seropositive. Both conserved end residues are part of each CDR3. A D gene is named only where the DNA matches it firmly. Not every row has a clone size; where given, it reads once, few, many or a size class.

CDR3aa: CASSGGTGGANVLTF
CDR3nt: TGTGCCAGCAGTGGTGGGACAGGGGGGGCCAACGTCCTGACTTTC
j_gene: TRBJ2-6
v_gene: TRBV2
d_gene: TRBD1
abundance: once

CDR3aa: CASSPRTGWPEAFF
CDR3nt: TGTGCCAGCAGTCCGAGGACAGGGTGGCCTGAAGCTTTCTTT
j_gene: TRBJ1-1
v_gene: TRBV27
d_gene: TRBD1
abundance: -

CDR3aa: CASSLSGQGFFEQYF
CDR3nt: TGTGCCAGCAGCTTGTCGGGACAGGGTTTCTTCGAGCAGTACTTC
j_gene: TRBJ2-7
v_gene: TRBV5-4
d_gene: TRBD1
abundance: -

CDR3aa: CASSLRNPLQGYGYTF
CDR3nt: TGCGCCAGCAGCCTCCGAAACCCACTACAGGGATATGGCTACACCTTC
j_gene: TRBJ1-2
v_gene: TRBV4-1
d_gene: -
abundance: -

CDR3aa: CASTKTRTGFVPNTEAFF
CDR3nt: TGTGCCAGCACGAAAACCAGGACAGGGTTCGTCCCGAACACTGAAGCTTTCTTT
j_gene: TRBJ1-1
v_gene: TRBV27
d_gene: TRBD1
abundance: -

CDR3aa: CSVDGAGTSDTQYF
CDR3nt: TGCAGCGTTGATGGGGCAGGGACTTCCGATACGCAGTATTTT
j_gene: TRBJ2-3
v_gene: TRBV29-1
d_gene: -
abundance: -

CDR3aa: CASKGLAGEAQYF
CDR3nt: TGTGCCAGCAAGGGACTAGCGGGAGAGGCGCAGTATTTT
j_gene: TRBJ2-3
v_gene: TRBV2
d_gene: TRBD2
abundance: -

CDR3aa: CASSRRAGINYGYTF
CDR3nt: TGTGCCAGCAGCCGACGGGCCGGGATTAACTATGGCTACACCTTC
j_gene: TRBJ1-2
v_gene: TRBV6-5
d_gene: -
abundance: -

CDR3aa: CASSPLTAGTEAFF
CDR3nt: TGTGCCAGCAGCCCACTTACAGCGGGCACTGAAGCTTTCTTT
j_gene: TRBJ1-1
v_gene: TRBV14
d_gene: -
abundance: few

CDR3aa: CASSLLTGDSNQPQHF
CDR3nt: TGTGCCAGCAGCTTACTCACAGGGGATAGCAATCAGCCCCAGCATTTT
j_gene: TRBJ1-5
v_gene: TRBV7-9
d_gene: TRBD1
abundance: -

CDR3aa: CAWSAGQGGGYTF
CDR3nt: TGTGCCTGGAGCGCGGGACAGGGAGGCGGCTACACCTTC
j_gene: TRBJ1-2
v_gene: TRBV30
d_gene: TRBD1
abundance: few

CDR3aa: CASSLMGTGQETQYF
CDR3nt: TGTGCCAGCAGTTTAATGGGGACAGGACAAGAGACCCAGTACTTC
j_gene: TRBJ2-5
v_gene: TRBV27
d_gene: TRBD1
abundance: -

CDR3aa: CARQGVNTGELFF
CDR3nt: TGTGCCCGACAGGGGGTGAACACCGGGGAGCTGTTTTTT
j_gene: TRBJ2-2
v_gene: TRBV30
d_gene: TRBD1
abundance: -

CDR3aa: CASSPRGEYGYTF
CDR3nt: TGTGCCAGCAGCCCCAGGGGCGAATATGGCTACACCTTC
j_gene: TRBJ1-2
v_gene: TRBV6-1
d_gene: -
abundance: -

CDR3aa: CASSQEEVSRANYGYTF
CDR3nt: TGCGCCAGCAGCCAAGAAGAGGTGAGCAGGGCTAACTATGGCTACACCTTC
j_gene: TRBJ1-2
v_gene: TRBV4-1
d_gene: -
abundance: many

CDR3aa: CASSLEAATNEKLFF
CDR3nt: TGCGCCAGCAGCTTGGAGGCGGCAACTAATGAAAAACTGTTTTTT
j_gene: TRBJ1-4
v_gene: TRBV5-1
d_gene: -
abundance: -

CDR3aa: CASSSGGLYYEQYF
CDR3nt: TGCGCCAGCAGCTCCGGGGGGCTTTACTACGAGCAGTACTTC
j_gene: TRBJ2-7
v_gene: TRBV5-1
d_gene: -
abundance: -

CDR3aa: CASSTPGTANEQFF
CDR3nt: TGTGCCAGCAGTACACCCGGGACAGCAAATGAGCAGTTCTTC
j_gene: TRBJ2-1
v_gene: TRBV28
d_gene: TRBD1
abundance: -

CDR3aa: CASSVVAGGFFGTEQFF
CDR3nt: TGTGCCAGCAGCGTAGTAGCGGGAGGGTTCTTCGGCACTGAGCAGTTCTTC
j_gene: TRBJ2-1
v_gene: TRBV9
d_gene: TRBD2
abundance: few

CDR3aa: CASSLVGGGQGGLLYGYTF
CDR3nt: TGTGCCAGCAGCTTAGTAGGGGGGGGACAGGGCGGGTTACTCTATGGCTACACCTTC
j_gene: TRBJ1-2
v_gene: TRBV7-2
d_gene: TRBD1
abundance: -

CDR3aa: CATSSLTSGRKYNEQFF
CDR3nt: TGTGCCACCAGCAGTTTGACTAGCGGGAGGAAATACAATGAGCAGTTCTTC
j_gene: TRBJ2-1
v_gene: TRBV15
d_gene: TRBD2
abundance: -

CDR3aa: CASTVLGATQYF
CDR3nt: TGTGCCAGCACCGTACTAGGCGCTACGCAGTATTTT
j_gene: TRBJ2-3
v_gene: TRBV6-6
d_gene: -
abundance: -

CDR3aa: CASSVPGQGNIQYF
CDR3nt: TGTGCCAGCAGCGTGCCGGGACAGGGAAACATTCAGTACTTC
j_gene: TRBJ2-4
v_gene: TRBV7-3
d_gene: TRBD1
abundance: -

CDR3aa: CASSTPKPGAINYGYTF
CDR3nt: TGTGCCAGTAGTACTCCCAAGCCGGGAGCCATAAACTATGGCTACACCTTC
j_gene: TRBJ1-2
v_gene: TRBV19
d_gene: -
abundance: -

CDR3aa: CASRGTGNQPQHF
CDR3nt: TGTGCCAGCAGGGGGACAGGGAATCAGCCCCAGCATTTT
j_gene: TRBJ1-5
v_gene: TRBV6-1
d_gene: TRBD1
abundance: -

CDR3aa: CASSLLTGGTYEQYF
CDR3nt: TGCGCCAGCAGCTTATTGACAGGGGGGACCTACGAGCAGTACTTC
j_gene: TRBJ2-7
v_gene: TRBV5-1
d_gene: TRBD1
abundance: once

CDR3aa: CASSVGLYTGELFF
CDR3nt: TGCGCCAGCAGCGTGGGACTATACACCGGGGAGCTGTTTTTT
j_gene: TRBJ2-2
v_gene: TRBV5-1
d_gene: TRBD2
abundance: -

CDR3aa: CASSIDQGASNQPQHF
CDR3nt: TGTGCCAGTAGTATAGATCAGGGGGCGAGCAATCAGCCCCAGCATTTT
j_gene: TRBJ1-5
v_gene: TRBV19
d_gene: TRBD1
abundance: -

CDR3aa: CASSLRDAGGLYEQYF
CDR3nt: TGTGCCAGCAGTTTGAGGGATGCGGGAGGATTGTACGAGCAGTACTTC
j_gene: TRBJ2-7
v_gene: TRBV27
d_gene: TRBD2
abundance: -

CDR3aa: CASSHRGQNTGELFF
CDR3nt: TGTGCCAGCAGCCACAGGGGGCAGAACACCGGGGAGCTGTTTTTT
j_gene: TRBJ2-2
v_gene: TRBV6-5
d_gene: TRBD1
abundance: -

CDR3aa: CASSNLLQGVGNTIYF
CDR3nt: TGCGCCAGCAGCAACTTGTTACAGGGGGTTGGAAACACCATATATTTT
j_gene: TRBJ1-3
v_gene: TRBV5-1
d_gene: TRBD1
abundance: -

CDR3aa: CASSETAAGHTDTQYF
CDR3nt: TGCGCCAGCAGCGAGACGGCGGCGGGGCACACAGATACGCAGTATTTT
j_gene: TRBJ2-3
v_gene: TRBV5-1
d_gene: -
abundance: -

CDR3aa: CASSLLTVSNQPQHF
CDR3nt: TGTGCCAGCTCCCTGCTTACGGTTAGCAATCAGCCCCAGCATTTT
j_gene: TRBJ1-5
v_gene: TRBV6-6
d_gene: -
abundance: many

CDR3aa: CASSPLAVRFNYEQYF
CDR3nt: TGTGCCAGCAGTCCACTAGCAGTACGTTTTAATTACGAGCAGTACTTC
j_gene: TRBJ2-7
v_gene: TRBV27
d_gene: -
abundance: -

CDR3aa: CAWSVTGFEQYF
CDR3nt: TGTGCCTGGAGTGTAACTGGTTTCGAGCAGTACTTC
j_gene: TRBJ2-7
v_gene: TRBV30
d_gene: -
abundance: few

CDR3aa: CASSLAGGQETQYF
CDR3nt: TGCGCCAGCAGCCTAGCGGGGGGGCAAGAGACCCAGTACTTC
j_gene: TRBJ2-5
v_gene: TRBV4-1
d_gene: TRBD2
abundance: -

CDR3aa: CATRLGETQYF
CDR3nt: TGTGCCACCCGCCTCGGAGAGACCCAGTACTTC
j_gene: TRBJ2-5
v_gene: TRBV19
d_gene: -
abundance: -

CDR3aa: CASSLSPRTDGAEKLFF
CDR3nt: TGTGCCAGCAGTTTATCCCCGAGGACAGACGGCGCGGAAAAACTGTTTTTT
j_gene: TRBJ1-4
v_gene: TRBV27
d_gene: -
abundance: -

CDR3aa: CASSYGQGGNIQYF
CDR3nt: TGTGCCAGCAGTTACGGACAGGGGGGAAACATTCAGTACTTC
j_gene: TRBJ2-4
v_gene: TRBV6-5
d_gene: TRBD1
abundance: -

CDR3aa: CAWTTGVKEQYF
CDR3nt: TGTGCCTGGACCACAGGGGTGAAAGAGCAGTACTTC
j_gene: TRBJ2-7
v_gene: TRBV30
d_gene: TRBD1
abundance: -

CDR3aa: CASSYTGTKYNEQFF
CDR3nt: TGTGCCAGCAGCTATACTGGGACAAAATACAATGAGCAGTTCTTC
j_gene: TRBJ2-1
v_gene: TRBV13
d_gene: -
abundance: -

CDR3aa: CASSLHPGQYSNQPQHF
CDR3nt: TGTGCCAGCAGCTTACACCCGGGACAGTATAGCAATCAGCCCCAGCATTTT
j_gene: TRBJ1-5
v_gene: TRBV11-2
d_gene: TRBD1
abundance: -

CDR3aa: CASSPGEPYEQYF
CDR3nt: TGTGCCAGCAGCCCGGGTGAGCCCTACGAGCAGTACTTC
j_gene: TRBJ2-7
v_gene: TRBV11-3
d_gene: -
abundance: -

CDR3aa: CASSPRRVNYGYTF
CDR3nt: TGTGCCAGCAGCCCGAGACGGGTTAACTATGGCTACACCTTC
j_gene: TRBJ1-2
v_gene: TRBV9
d_gene: -
abundance: few

CDR3aa: CASSSGGVVGYTF
CDR3nt: TGTGCCAGCAGCTCGGGGGGGGTGGTCGGCTACACCTTC
j_gene: TRBJ1-2
v_gene: TRBV27
d_gene: -
abundance: -

CDR3aa: CASISWRRESNTGELFF
CDR3nt: TGTGCCAGCATTTCCTGGCGGAGGGAATCGAACACCGGGGAGCTGTTTTTT
j_gene: TRBJ2-2
v_gene: TRBV21-1
d_gene: -
abundance: -

CDR3aa: CASSPGLGGVEAFF
CDR3nt: TGTGCCAGTAGCCCGGGACTGGGGGGAGTTGAAGCTTTCTTT
j_gene: TRBJ1-1
v_gene: TRBV19
d_gene: -
abundance: -

CDR3aa: CARSLELSGAINEQFF
CDR3nt: TGTGCCAGAAGCTTGGAACTAAGCGGGGCCATCAATGAGCAGTTCTTC
j_gene: TRBJ2-1
v_gene: TRBV5-3
d_gene: TRBD2
abundance: -

CDR3aa: CASGALNQPQHF
CDR3nt: TGTGCCAGCGGGGCCCTCAATCAGCCCCAGCATTTT
j_gene: TRBJ1-5
v_gene: TRBV28
d_gene: -
abundance: -

CDR3aa: CASSYTTGPGNTIYF
CDR3nt: TGTGCCAGCAGTTATACGACAGGACCAGGAAACACCATATATTTT
j_gene: TRBJ1-3
v_gene: TRBV6-6
d_gene: -
abundance: -

CDR3aa: CSVVATGASEQYF
CDR3nt: TGCAGCGTTGTCGCGACAGGGGCCTCCGAGCAGTACTTC
j_gene: TRBJ2-7
v_gene: TRBV29-1
d_gene: TRBD1
abundance: once

CDR3aa: CASSRWSEPRADTQYF
CDR3nt: TGTGCCAGCAGCAGGTGGTCTGAGCCCCGGGCAGATACGCAGTATTTT
j_gene: TRBJ2-3
v_gene: TRBV13
d_gene: -
abundance: -

CDR3aa: CASSSGLAGVEQYF
CDR3nt: TGTGCCAGTAGTTCGGGACTAGCGGGAGTCGAGCAGTACTTC
j_gene: TRBJ2-7
v_gene: TRBV19
d_gene: TRBD2
abundance: few

CDR3aa: CASSLQGYTEAFF
CDR3nt: TGTGCCAGCAGCTTACAGGGATACACTGAAGCTTTCTTT
j_gene: TRBJ1-1
v_gene: TRBV11-2
d_gene: -
abundance: -

CDR3aa: CAWQSPRQKHLGVDTGELFF
CDR3nt: TGTGCCTGGCAAAGCCCGAGACAGAAACATCTAGGTGTAGACACCGGGGAGCTGTTTTTT
j_gene: TRBJ2-2
v_gene: TRBV30
d_gene: -
abundance: -

CDR3aa: CASSSGGFEGYTF
CDR3nt: TGTGCCAGCAGCTCGGGGGGTTTCGAGGGCTACACCTTC
j_gene: TRBJ1-2
v_gene: TRBV13
d_gene: -
abundance: -